This T cell receptor beta chain was identified during a study of siplizumab effects on memory and regulatory T cells. Study-wide findings and caveats: Both greater diversity than memory cells and a major contribution to the alloresponse seemed to characterize naive T cells. Few alloreactive clones mapped to unstimulated subsets. Suppression by proliferating Tregs derived from siplizumab cultures was not verified.

About this clone: As yet, its antigen is unknown.

V lost 0 bases and J lost 4, with 15 bases in between. The CDR3 is made up of 16 amino acids. Per germline, CDR1 LGHNA and CDR2 YSLEER. The assay was immunoSEQ multiplex PCR, and TCRdb's table has in-frame clones only and misses some. The profile shows under 130,000 clones, under 95% of them singletons. This sequence originates from a human donor in good health. The material sequenced was CD4+ T cells sorted from blood. J is TRBJ1-2 and V is TRBV4-3; D not resolved. The CDR3 protein is CASSQEWLLDPYGYTF. In DNA form, the CDR3 reads TGCGCCAGCAGCCAAGAGTGGCTGCTCGACCCCTATGGCTACACCTTC.